This T cell receptor beta chain was obtained from a study of blood T cell repertoires in COVID-19 (TCRdb year 2020). Study-level background: Collaborator samples came from the United States, Italy and Spain and covered acute and convalescent phases of COVID-19. The prospective study material was composed of cDNA or gDNA derived from T cells, B-cell-depleted T cells, or PBMCs. Deeply sampled blood TCRbeta repertoires from subjects exposed to, actively infected with, or recovered from COVID-19 were included in the dataset. The repertoires were released in a freely available public database intended as a resource for research on the immune response to SARS-CoV-2. Samples came from the ongoing ImmuneRACE study (first 160 participants) plus 1,254 subjects from 6 global collaborators. A de-identified subject ID, COVID-19 status, age in years and sex were almost always included in the sample metadata. HLA class I and class II types, where available, came from metadata supplied by the sample provider rather than from assay-based typing. Summary of the overall study and its limitations: How much clinical and demographic metadata was included differed by source and by participant, and the metadata was provided uncurated.

Points on this clone: Its cognate antigen has yet to be identified. No base-level quality is on record; no much larger clone is a single base apart.

The collaborating institutions used their own protocols to collect whole blood in K2EDTA tubes. Collaborator samples were shipped for TCRbeta analysis as frozen whole blood, isolated PBMCs, or DNA extracted from either sample type. TCRbeta CDR3 regions were amplified from genomic DNA by means of the immunoSEQ Assay, a bias-controlled multiplex PCR. In the paper's pipeline: The number of nucleated cells in each sample was estimated from the amplification of reference gene primers within the assay. To quantify the absolute abundance of each unique TCRbeta CDR3 rearrangement, sequence reads were collapsed and filtered. For each sample, productive Simpson clonality was calculated by taking the square root of Simpson's diversity index across productive rearrangements. The source is immuneACCESS, and TCRdb retained only in-frame sequences with V and J called. Part of the clones is not carried over; for the studies checked, unresolved V genes explain less than half of this, and the remainder is unexplained. V, J and clone size are those of that table, while D and trimming were read from the DNA. The sample table contains roughly 88,000 clones; only one count was recorded for 72% of them. The ten largest clones take up around 23% of the sample.

The CDR3 covers 15 residues, taking in both the cysteine and the phenylalanine. Only CDR3 DNA is held: 45 bases, read in frame from base 1. CDR1 and CDR2, per the germline V gene, are KGHSH and LQKENI. Trimming accounts for 1 base at V and 3 bases at J, while the number of junction bases matched to no gene is 5. The source material was peripheral blood. The source is an older woman in a cohort sampled during active or convalescent COVID-19. The rearrangement combines TRBV18 with TRBJ2-7, with 8 central nucleotides matching TRBD1. The sequenced DNA: TGTGCCAGCTCACCACGACAGGGGTTCGGCTACGAGCAGTACTTC. Its protein is CASSPRQGFGYEQYF.